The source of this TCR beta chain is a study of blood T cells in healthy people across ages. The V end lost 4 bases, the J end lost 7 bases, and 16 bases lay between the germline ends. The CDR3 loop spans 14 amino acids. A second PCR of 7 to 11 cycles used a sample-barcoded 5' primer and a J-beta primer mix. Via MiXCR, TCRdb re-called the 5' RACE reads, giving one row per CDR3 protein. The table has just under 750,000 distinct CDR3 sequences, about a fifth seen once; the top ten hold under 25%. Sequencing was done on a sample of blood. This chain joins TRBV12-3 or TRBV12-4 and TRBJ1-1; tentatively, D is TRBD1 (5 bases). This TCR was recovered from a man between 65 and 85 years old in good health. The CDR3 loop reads CASSSRVNTGEAFF. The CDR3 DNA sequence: TGTGCCAGCAGTTCCAGGGTTAACACTGGTGAAGCTTTCTTT.